This TCR beta chain was sequenced during a study of siplizumab effects on memory and regulatory T cells. Germline V CDR1 and CDR2: SGHTA, FQGNSA. The CDR3 sequence is 15 residues long. V dropped 2 bases and J dropped 0 bases, with 10 bases sitting between them. Concerning this clone itself: What it binds is not known.

Per individual sample, approximately 100,000 TCR templates were assayed. Sequencing used immunoSEQ multiplex PCR; TCRdb keeps in-frame clones, though not all of them. The data hold 75,000 to 100,000 clones, with just under 95% observed a single time. Study-wide points: Most proliferating CD4+ or CD8+ clones, roughly 80-96%, had no naive or memory assignment. Solely a minor proportion of alloreactive clones could be assigned to unstimulated subsets.

The J gene is TRBJ1-2, the V gene TRBV7-2; D may be TRBD1 (6 bases). This receptor was identified in a human donor in good health. The sample was non-Treg CD4+ T cells sorted from blood. The DNA of the CDR3 is TGTGCCAGCAGCTTATGGACAGAATCTAACTATGGCTACACCTTC. Translation gives CASSLWTESNYGYTF.